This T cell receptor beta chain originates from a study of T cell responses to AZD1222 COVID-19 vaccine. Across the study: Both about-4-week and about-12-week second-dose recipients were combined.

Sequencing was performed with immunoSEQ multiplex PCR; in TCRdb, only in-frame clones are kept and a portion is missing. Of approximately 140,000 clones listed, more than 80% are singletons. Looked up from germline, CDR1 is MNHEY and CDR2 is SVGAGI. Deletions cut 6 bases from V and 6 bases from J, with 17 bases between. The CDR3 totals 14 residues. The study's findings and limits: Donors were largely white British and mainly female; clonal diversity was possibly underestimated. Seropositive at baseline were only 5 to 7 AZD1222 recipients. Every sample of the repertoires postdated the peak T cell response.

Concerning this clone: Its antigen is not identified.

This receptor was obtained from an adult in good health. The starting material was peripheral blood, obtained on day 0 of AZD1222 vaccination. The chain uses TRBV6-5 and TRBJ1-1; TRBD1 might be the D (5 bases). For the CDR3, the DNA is TGTGCCAGCAGGGTCGGGGCAGGTTACGCTGAAGCTTTCTTT. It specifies CASRVGAGYAEAFF.